Described below is a single TCR beta chain sequence and its context. These data are taken from a study of blood T cell repertoires in COVID-19. Across the whole study: In each case, the material was cDNA or gDNA derived from T cells, B-cell-depleted T cells, or PBMCs.

CDR3 size: 14 residues. Per germline, CDR1 MNHEY and CDR2 SVGEGT. The V and J ends lost 5 bases and 4 bases respectively, with 14 bases between them. Sequencing used immunoSEQ multiplex PCR; TCRdb keeps in-frame clones, though not all of them. The sample consists of about 58,000 clones, approximately 86% of them appearing once. This TCR was sampled from a human donor with active COVID-19. The donor label of this sample is uncertain. Sequenced material: peripheral blood. This chain links TRBV6-2 or TRBV6-3 with TRBJ1-1; maybe TRBD1 (6 bases). CDR3 residues: CASSAGTPATEAFF. CDR3 nucleotide sequence: TGTGCCAGCAGTGCCGGGACACCCGCCACTGAAGCTTTCTTT.